This record concerns one T cell receptor (beta chain) sequence. What it binds is unknown. The data belong to a study of monozygotic twins with inflammatory bowel disease. Donors each gave about 2.5 ml of blood. Making cDNA involved eight separate reactions per sample. Incorporation of UMIs carrying a 6-nucleotide sample barcode was performed by template switching. TCRdb reprocessed the 5' RACE reads and stores each CDR3 protein as one record, lacking DNA. This sample contains roughly 200,000 distinct CDR3 sequences. This CDR3 has 13 amino acids. Germline CDR1 is SGHAT and CDR2 is FQNNGV. Whole-study findings and limits: Differing T cell subtypes remained indistinguishable.

The genes are TRBV11-2 and TRBJ2-2; the D gene TCRdb calls, TRBD1, cannot be checked with no DNA. The specimen was blood. This sequence was found in a human donor with ulcerative colitis or Crohn's disease, or a healthy co-twin of an affected twin (not recorded which). The CDR3 region is CASSLGGAGELFF.